This paragraph covers one T cell receptor (beta chain) sequence. The data are from a study of blood T cell repertoires in COVID-19. V was clipped by 5 bases and J by 6 bases; unmatched bases: 15. The germline V gene encodes CDR1 SEHNR and CDR2 FQNEAQ (reference sequence). The CDR3 totals 16 residues. Profiling relied on immunoSEQ multiplex PCR, and the TCRdb table lists in-frame clones only, not all of them. The sample yields a few hundred thousand clones, roughly 91% seen once. The TCR sequence derives from a man aged 25 to 45 with acute or convalescent COVID-19. The specimen was peripheral blood. The chain recombines TRBV7-9 with TRBJ1-2, with 7 bases aligning to TRBD1. The CDR3 loop reads CASSLTRDRAVNGYTF. In nucleotides, the CDR3 is TGTGCCAGCAGCCTGACAAGAGACAGGGCAGTGAATGGCTACACCTTC.